This entry lists 18 T cell receptor beta chains sequenced from one sample in a study of T cells in Graves' hyperthyroidism and ophthalmopathy. Amplification targeted TCR beta CDR3 regions from RNA transcripts. The primer set for the first-round RT-PCR of the TCR CDR3 was HTBI. TCRdb fed the multiplex PCR reads into MiXCR, producing one record per CDR3 protein. The sample has over 500,000 distinct CDR3 sequences, over 15% seen once; the top ten hold 17%. Sequencing input: blood. The source of these receptors is a woman between 18 and 29 years old with Graves' ophthalmopathy.

This clonotype was seen repeatedly, ten times or more. The DNA of the CDR3 is TGTGCCAGCAGCTTAGCTCAAGGGGCAGGGGGGTACTTC. This gives the protein CASSLAQGAGGYF. V and J are TRBV11-2 and TRBJ2-5; 7 positions agree with TRBD1. This CDR3 spans 13 amino acids. Germline CDR1 is SGHAT and CDR2 is FQNNGV. Trimming cost V 1 base and J 13 bases; bases outside gene matches: 9.

This clonotype was observed at least ten times. CDR3 sequence: CASSGTLREQYF. CDR3 DNA sequence: TGTGCCAGCAGTGGGACCCTGCGGGAGCAGTACTTC. The genes are TRBV2 and TRBJ2-7; no firm D call. With 4 bases removed from V and 7 bases from J, the gap between germline ends came to 11 bases. CDR3 size: 12 residues. Germline V gene data show CDR1 as SNHLY and CDR2 as FYNNEI.

At least ten counts were recorded for this clonotype. V and J are TRBV20-1 and TRBJ2-5; 8 positions match TRBD2. CDR3 length: 14 residues. J lost 5 bases, V lost 6 bases, and 11 bases had no gene match. From germline, CDR1 is DFQATT and CDR2 SNEGSKA (reference sequence). CDR3 bases: TGCAGTGCCATTGTCGGGGGGGCCGGCGAGACCCAGTACTTC. As protein: CSAIVGGAGETQYF.

In its sample, this clonotype was seen many times. This chain joins TRBV4-1 and TRBJ1-1, with a possible D match to TRBD1 (5 bases). With 1 base removed from V and 4 bases from J, the gap between germline ends came to 10 bases. Germline V gene data show CDR1 as MGHRA and CDR2 as YSYEKL. The CDR3 runs 14 residues. The CDR3 sequence is CASSQVVGGTEAFF. CDR3 DNA: TGCGCCAGCAGCCAAGTGGTCGGGGGCACTGAAGCTTTCTTT.

This rearrangement joins TRBV27 to TRBJ1-6; perhaps TRBD1 as D (6 bases). Trimming pared 3 bases from V and 13 bases from J, leaving 13 bases between. Germline values: CDR1 MNHEY, CDR2 SMNVEV (reference sequence). This CDR3 has 13 residues. CDR3 in amino acids: CASSFWGLAPLHF. The CDR3 DNA sequence: TGTGCCAGCAGTTTTTGGGGGCTAGCGCCCCTCCACTTT.

V gene TRBV19 combines with J gene TRBJ2-1, with a possible D match to TRBD2 (6 bases). Germline V gives CDR1 LNHDA, CDR2 SQIVND (reference sequence). The V gene lost 0 bases and the J gene lost 2 bases, with 11 bases spanning the gap. This CDR3 contains 16 residues. CDR3 protein: CASSIEASATYNEQFF. In nucleotides, the CDR3 is TGTGCCAGTAGTATAGAGGCTAGCGCTACCTACAATGAGCAGTTCTTC.

This clonotype came up many times. The chain joins TRBV6-1 to TRBJ2-1; 7 bases match TRBD1. J lost 8 bases, V lost 4 bases, and 11 bases had no gene match. The germline gives CDR1 MNHNS, CDR2 SASEGT. The CDR3 spans 15 residues. In nucleotides, the CDR3 is TGTGCCAGCAGTGTCTCCCCGCAGGGGGTCCATGAGCAGTTCTTC. It specifies CASSVSPQGVHEQFF.

A note on this clonotype: A much larger clone is a single base away; this may be a read error. The chain is built from TRBV27 and TRBJ2-1; 10 bases are a match to TRBD2. CDR1 and CDR2 from the germline V gene are MNHEY and SMNVEV (reference sequence). The length of the CDR3 is 17 residues. V dropped 5 bases and J dropped 7; count of bases not matched to a gene: 14. The CDR3 reads CASSDFSSTSGINEQFF. CDR3 nucleotides: TGTGCCAGCAGTGATTTTTCCTCAACTAGCGGGATAAATGAGCAGTTCTTC.

The chain is built from TRBV9 and TRBJ2-1, with TRBD2 matching over 7 bases. The V gene end was trimmed by 0 bases and the J gene end by 8 bases; junction bases not matched to a gene: 5. The CDR3 contains 14 residues. In germline, CDR1 is SGDLS, CDR2 YYNGEE. CDR3 DNA sequence: TGTGCCAGCAGCGTAGTAGGACTAGAAGATGAGCAGTTCTTC. It codes for CASSVVGLEDEQFF.

This clonotype was observed a few times. V is TRBV11-1 and J is TRBJ1-2, with unresolved D. Germline CDR1 reads SGHAT; CDR2 reads FQDESV (reference sequence). The CDR3 length is 12 residues. Trimming took 5 bases from V and 5 from J, leaving 9 bases between them. The CDR3 DNA is TGTGCCAGCAGCCGTTGGGAGTATGGCTACACCTTC. It yields the protein CASSRWEYGYTF.

The gene calls are TRBV19 and TRBJ1-6, with 10 bases fitting TRBD1. The trim removed 6 bases at V and 10 bases at J, leaving 6 bases unmatched. The CDR3 consists of 14 residues. The germline V gene encodes CDR1 LNHDA and CDR2 SQIVND (reference sequence). CDR3 bases: TGTGCCAGTAGAAGACAGGGGGCTGGGTCACCCCTCCACTTT. Its protein is CASRRQGAGSPLHF.

This clonotype was recorded many times. CDR3 bases: TGTGCCAGCAGCTTCAGGGACAGCCTTTGGAACACCGGGGAGCTGTTTTTT. Its translation: CASSFRDSLWNTGELFF. This sequence joins TRBV11-1 and TRBJ2-2, with TRBD1 matching over 7 bases. The V segment lost 3 bases and the J segment 1 base; nucleotides outside the gene matches: 8. Germline V gene lookup returns CDR1 SGHAT and CDR2 FQDESV (reference sequence). The CDR3 runs 17 residues.

This clonotype has a count of ten or more. The chain links TRBV6-2 or TRBV6-3 to TRBJ2-3; perhaps TRBD1 as D (5 bases). The CDR3 sequence is 13 residues long. V was pared by 2 bases and J by 4 bases, with 7 bases between. Germline V gene sequence: CDR1 MNHEY, CDR2 SVGEGT. CDR3 amino acids: CASSYGRADTQYF. The CDR3 nucleotides are TGTGCCAGCAGTTACGGCAGGGCAGATACGCAGTATTTT.

This clonotype has just a few counts. The chain has TRBV10-3 and TRBJ1-1; D not resolved. This CDR3 spans 12 amino acids. V was clipped by 7 bases and J by 3 bases, with 9 bases between them. Germline values: CDR1 ENHRY, CDR2 SYGVKD. The CDR3 region is CAINSGYTEAFF. The CDR3 DNA reads as TGTGCCATCAATTCCGGGTACACTGAAGCTTTCTTT.

The gene calls are TRBV28 and TRBJ1-5; D call uncertain. The CDR3 sequence is 14 residues long. Germline V CDR1 and CDR2: MDHEN, SYDVKM. Trimming removed 4 bases from V and 0 bases from J, with 7 bases in between. CDR3 sequence: CASSSRRSNQPQHF. The CDR3 DNA reads as TGTGCCAGCAGTTCCCGCCGTAGCAATCAGCCCCAGCATTTT.

The sample holds many counts of this clonotype. V usage is TRBV29-1 and J usage is TRBJ2-1; 13 bases agree with TRBD2. Germline V gives CDR1 SQVTM, CDR2 ANQGSEA. The ends lost 0 bases at V and 6 bases at J; junction bases unmatched: 23. This CDR3 has 22 residues. CDR3 sequence reads: CSVEEPTSGGRLYYNVVNEQFF. The CDR3 nucleotides read TGCAGCGTTGAAGAGCCGACTAGCGGGGGGCGATTATACTACAATGTCGTCAATGAGCAGTTCTTC.

At least ten counts were recorded for this clonotype. The V and J genes are TRBV4-2 and TRBJ1-5; tentatively, D is TRBD1 (5 bases). The length of the CDR3 is 15 residues. With 1 base removed from V and 2 bases from J, the gap between germline ends came to 9 bases. The germline V gene has CDR1 LGHNA and CDR2 YNFKEQ. The CDR3 loop reads CASSQGGDGNQPQHF. The CDR3 DNA follows: TGTGCCAGCAGCCAAGGAGGGGACGGCAATCAGCCCCAGCATTTT.

This clonotype has ten or more counts. The rearrangement joins TRBV5-1 to TRBJ2-7, with D maybe TRBD1 (6 bases). This CDR3 region has 14 residues. CDR1 and CDR2 from the germline V gene are SGHRS and YFSETQ. V lost 4 bases and J 5 bases, leaving 16 bases between the germline ends. The CDR3 spells CASSPSRDIHEQYF. DNA for the CDR3: TGCGCCAGCAGCCCCTCTAGGGACATCCACGAGCAGTACTTC. The whole variable domain, remainder taken from reference TRBV5-1 and TRBJ2-7, is KAGVTQTPRYLIKTRGQQVTLSCSPISGHRSVSWYQQTPGQGLQFLFEYFSETQRNKGNFPGRFSGRQFSNSRSEMNVSTLELGDSALYLCASSPSRDIHEQYFGPGTRLTVT.